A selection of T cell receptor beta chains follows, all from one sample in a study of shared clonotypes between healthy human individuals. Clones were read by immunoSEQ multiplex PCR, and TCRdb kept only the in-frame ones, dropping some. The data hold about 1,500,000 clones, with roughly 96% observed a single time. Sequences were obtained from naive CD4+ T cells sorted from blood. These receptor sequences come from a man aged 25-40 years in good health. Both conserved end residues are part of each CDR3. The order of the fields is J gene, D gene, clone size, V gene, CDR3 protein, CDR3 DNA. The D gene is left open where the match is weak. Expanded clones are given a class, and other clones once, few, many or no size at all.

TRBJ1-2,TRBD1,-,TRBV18,CASSPVWAGGQDGYTF,TGTGCCAGCTCACCAGTCTGGGCAGGGGGCCAGGATGGCTACACCTTC
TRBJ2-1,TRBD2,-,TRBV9,CASSLWTSGTFLTHNEQFF,TGTGCCAGCAGCCTCTGGACTAGCGGGACATTTTTGACCCATAATGAGCAGTTCTTC
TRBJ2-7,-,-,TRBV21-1,CASPGLGLYEQYF,TGTGCCAGCCCCGGCTTGGGGCTCTACGAGCAGTACTTC
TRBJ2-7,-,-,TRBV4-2,CASSQVRWDDEQYF,TGTGCCAGCAGCCAAGTCCGGTGGGACGACGAGCAGTACTTC
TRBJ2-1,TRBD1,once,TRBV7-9,CASSLDRGTYNEQFF,TGTGCCAGCAGCCTTGACAGGGGTACCTACAATGAGCAGTTCTTC
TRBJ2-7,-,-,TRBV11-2,CASSPTLYEQYF,TGTGCCAGCAGCCCCACCCTCTACGAGCAGTACTTC
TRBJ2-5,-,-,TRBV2,CASKGERETQYF,TGTGCCAGCAAAGGGGAACGGGAGACCCAGTACTTC
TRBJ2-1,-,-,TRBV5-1,CASSLELNYNEQFF,TGCGCCAGCAGCTTAGAACTGAACTACAATGAGCAGTTCTTC
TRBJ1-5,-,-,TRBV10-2,CASSEGQEINQPQHF,TGCGCCAGCAGTGAGGGCCAGGAGATAAATCAGCCCCAGCATTTT
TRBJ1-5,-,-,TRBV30,CAWTRGPKQPQHF,TGTGCCTGGACCCGGGGACCCAAACAGCCCCAGCATTTT
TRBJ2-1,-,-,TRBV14,CASSQDAYNEQFF,TGTGCCAGCAGCCAGGATGCCTACAATGAGCAGTTCTTC
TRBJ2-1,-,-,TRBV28,CASRTAHNEQFF,TGTGCCAGCAGAACAGCCCACAATGAGCAGTTCTTC
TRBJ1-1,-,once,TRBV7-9,CASSLDHRVNTEAFF,TGTGCCAGCAGCTTAGATCACAGGGTGAACACTGAAGCTTTCTTT
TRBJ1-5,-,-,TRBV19,CASSRLDGNQPQHF,TGTGCCAGTAGCCGGCTAGATGGCAATCAGCCCCAGCATTTT
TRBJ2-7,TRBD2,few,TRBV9,CASSAGLGYEQYF,TGTGCCAGCAGCGCGGGACTAGGCTACGAGCAGTACTTC
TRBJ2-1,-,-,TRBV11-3,CASSLGPTAGNEQFF,TGTGCCAGCAGCTTAGGCCCAACAGCGGGCAATGAGCAGTTCTTC
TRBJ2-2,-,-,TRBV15,CATSRDRHGMGTGELFF,TGTGCCACCAGCAGAGATCGTCACGGGATGGGCACCGGGGAGCTGTTTTTT
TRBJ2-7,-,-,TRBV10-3,CAISAGLSYEQYF,TGTGCCATCAGTGCAGGCCTCTCCTACGAGCAGTACTTC
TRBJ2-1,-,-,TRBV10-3,CAITGSRLNNNEQFF,TGTGCCATCACCGGAAGTCGGCTTAACAACAATGAGCAGTTCTTC
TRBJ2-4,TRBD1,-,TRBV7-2,CASSPGQGLAKNIQYF,TGTGCCAGCAGCCCAGGACAGGGGCTAGCCAAAAACATTCAGTACTTC
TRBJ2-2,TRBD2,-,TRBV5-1,CASSSGTSGRGGELFF,TGCGCCAGCAGCTCCGGGACTAGCGGTAGAGGGGGGGAGCTGTTTTTT
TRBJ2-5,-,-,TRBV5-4,CASSLAQVQETQYF,TGTGCCAGCAGCTTGGCTCAGGTCCAAGAGACCCAGTACTTC
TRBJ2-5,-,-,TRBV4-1,CASSQQGPLETQYF,TGCGCCAGCAGCCAACAGGGACCTTTGGAGACCCAGTACTTC
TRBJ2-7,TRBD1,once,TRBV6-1,CASSTPGQGAYEQYF,TGTGCCAGCAGTACTCCGGGACAGGGTGCCTACGAGCAGTACTTC
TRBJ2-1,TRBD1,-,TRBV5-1,CASSLHRDRFNEQFF,TGCGCCAGCAGCTTGCACCGGGACAGATTCAATGAGCAGTTCTTC
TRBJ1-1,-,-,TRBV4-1,CASSARVVNTEAFF,TGCGCCAGCAGCGCCAGAGTAGTAAACACTGAAGCTTTCTTT
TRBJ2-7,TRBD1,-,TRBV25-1,CASGRTGVYEQYF,TGTGCCAGCGGCAGGACAGGGGTTTACGAGCAGTACTTC
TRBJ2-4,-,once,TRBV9,CASSPGHIAKNIQYF,TGTGCCAGCAGCCCAGGACACATAGCCAAAAACATTCAGTACTTC
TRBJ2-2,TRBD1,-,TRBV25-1,CASSLNPGQGTGELFF,TGTGCCAGCAGTCTAAATCCAGGACAGGGAACCGGGGAGCTGTTTTTT
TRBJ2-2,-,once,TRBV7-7,CASSFRQAGELFF,TGTGCTAGCAGCTTCCGGCAGGCCGGGGAGCTGTTTTTT
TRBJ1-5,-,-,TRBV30,CAWAKPSNQPQHF,TGTGCCTGGGCCAAACCTAGCAATCAGCCCCAGCATTTT
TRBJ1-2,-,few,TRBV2,CASTGEANYGYTF,TGTGCCAGTACAGGCGAAGCTAACTATGGCTACACCTTC
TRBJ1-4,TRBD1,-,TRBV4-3,CASSQRTGSFATNEKLFF,TGCGCCAGCAGCCAGAGGACAGGTAGTTTTGCAACTAATGAAAAACTGTTTTTT
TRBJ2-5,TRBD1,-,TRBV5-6,CASSLRTGEETQYF,TGTGCCAGCAGCCTAAGGACAGGGGAGGAGACCCAGTACTTC
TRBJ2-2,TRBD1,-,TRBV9,CASSVSGTGGTGELFF,TGTGCCAGCAGCGTATCCGGGACAGGGGGCACCGGGGAGCTGTTTTTT
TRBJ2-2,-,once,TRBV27,CASRPAGLNTGELFF,TGTGCCAGCAGGCCGGCAGGATTGAACACCGGGGAGCTGTTTTTT
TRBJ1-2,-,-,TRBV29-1,CSVDVGSNYGYTF,TGCAGCGTTGATGTCGGATCTAACTATGGCTACACCTTC
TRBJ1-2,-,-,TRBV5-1,CASSLPGSAGGYTF,TGCGCCAGCAGCCTGCCGGGGTCAGCGGGTGGCTACACCTTC
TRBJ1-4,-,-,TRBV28,CASSLTGSVGNANEKLFF,TGTGCCAGCAGCCTCACAGGGTCAGTCGGAAACGCCAATGAAAAACTGTTTTTT
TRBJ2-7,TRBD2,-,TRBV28,CASSTLGGVEQYF,TGTGCCAGCAGTACCTTGGGGGGGGTCGAGCAGTACTTC
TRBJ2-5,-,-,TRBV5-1,CASTTTPTGMETQYF,TGCGCCAGCACCACGACCCCAACAGGGATGGAGACCCAGTACTTC
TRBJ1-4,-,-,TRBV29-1,CSVEEGAEKLFF,TGCAGCGTTGAAGAGGGGGCAGAAAAACTGTTTTTT
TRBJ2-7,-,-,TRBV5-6,CASSFYTARVLEQYF,TGTGCCAGCAGCTTCTACACGGCCCGGGTCCTCGAGCAGTACTTC
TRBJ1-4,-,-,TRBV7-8,CASSREATRDEKLFF,TGTGCCAGCAGCCGAGAAGCCACAAGAGATGAAAAACTGTTTTTT
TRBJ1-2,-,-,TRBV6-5,CASSYSSSVANYGYTF,TGTGCCAGCAGTTACTCGAGTTCTGTAGCTAACTATGGCTACACCTTC
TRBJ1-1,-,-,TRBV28,CASSPRAGRLEAFF,TGTGCCAGCAGTCCCAGGGCGGGGAGGCTCGAAGCTTTCTTT
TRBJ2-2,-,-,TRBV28,CASTAADGSLYGELFF,TGTGCCAGCACCGCCGCGGACGGCTCATTGTACGGGGAGCTGTTTTTT
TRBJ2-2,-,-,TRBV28,CASKKPGELFF,TGTGCCAGCAAAAAACCCGGGGAGCTGTTTTTT
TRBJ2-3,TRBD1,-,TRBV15,CATSSKDRVATDTQYF,TGTGCCACCAGCAGTAAAGACAGGGTTGCCACAGATACGCAGTATTTT
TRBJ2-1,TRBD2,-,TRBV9,CASSLGLDNEQFF,TGTGCCAGCAGCCTGGGACTAGACAATGAGCAGTTCTTC
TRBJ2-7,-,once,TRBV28,CASSQSGVIYEQYF,TGTGCCAGCAGTCAATCTGGGGTGATCTACGAGCAGTACTTC
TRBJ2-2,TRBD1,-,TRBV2,CASKSGGITGELFF,TGTGCCAGCAAATCAGGGGGAATCACCGGGGAGCTGTTTTTT
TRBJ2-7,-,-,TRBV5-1,CASSDSYEQYF,TGCGCCAGCAGCGACTCCTACGAGCAGTACTTC